The clone carrying this T cell receptor beta chain was observed a few times. Its antigen remains unidentified. Germline lookup yields CDR1 SEHNR and CDR2 FQNEAQ (reference sequence). With 5 bases clipped from V and 4 bases from J, the junction kept 8 bases outside the gene matches. The CDR3 is 15 residues long. The source of the sample is a study of T-cell reconstitution after alpha-beta-depleted transplantation in children. Notes on the study in general: Where alpha-beta T cells came from about two months after transplant was reportedly several hundred expanded graft clones.

Preparation of the TCRbeta library used unique molecular identifiers. TCRdb re-called the PCR reads through MiXCR, storing one row per CDR3 protein. The repertoire holds roughly 490,000 distinct CDR3 sequences, with about an eighth as singletons. The sample in question was PBMCs, mostly from graft donor cells, obtained 180 days after TCRalphabeta/CD19-depleted stem cell transplant. V is TRBV7-9 and J is TRBJ2-3, with 8 bases fitting TRBD2. The TCR comes from a female patient between 2 and 15 years old who had a stem cell transplant for aplastic anemia, so the T cells may come from the graft donor. CDR3 sequence: CASSPPGLGPDTQYF. Here the CDR3 DNA reads TGTGCCAGCAGCCCTCCGGGACTAGGCCCAGATACGCAGTATTTT.